This T cell receptor (beta chain) is from a study of blood T cell repertoires in COVID-19. Looking at the study overall: Acute-phase and convalescent COVID-19 samples originated in the United States, Italy and Spain.

Original handling: From reference gene primer amplification, estimates of nucleated cell counts were derived. Sequenced by immunoSEQ multiplex PCR; TCRdb stores in-frame clones only, minus some. The V and J calls and clone size are taken from that table; D and trimming were inferred from the DNA. The data contain approximately 200,000 clones, approximately 90% of them singletons. CDR1 and CDR2 (germline): SGHNT, YYREEE (reference sequence). The CDR3 sequence is 13 residues long. Trimming took 5 bases from V and 8 from J, leaving 14 bases between them. The source is a man between 60 and 75 years old who had recovered from COVID-19. The sample was peripheral blood. This chain links TRBV5-4 with TRBJ2-4; possible D gene TRBD1, 5 bases. Here the CDR3 reads CASSYDRSDIQYF. The CDR3 bases are TGTGCCAGCAGTTACGACAGATCCGACATTCAGTACTTC. Full variable domain (missing parts from reference TRBV5-4 and TRBJ2-4): ETGVTQSPTHLIKTRGQQVTLRCSSQSGHNTVSWYQQALGQGPQFIFQYYREEENGRGNFPPRFSGLQFPNYSSELNVNALELDDSALYLCASSYDRSDIQYFGAGTRLSVL.